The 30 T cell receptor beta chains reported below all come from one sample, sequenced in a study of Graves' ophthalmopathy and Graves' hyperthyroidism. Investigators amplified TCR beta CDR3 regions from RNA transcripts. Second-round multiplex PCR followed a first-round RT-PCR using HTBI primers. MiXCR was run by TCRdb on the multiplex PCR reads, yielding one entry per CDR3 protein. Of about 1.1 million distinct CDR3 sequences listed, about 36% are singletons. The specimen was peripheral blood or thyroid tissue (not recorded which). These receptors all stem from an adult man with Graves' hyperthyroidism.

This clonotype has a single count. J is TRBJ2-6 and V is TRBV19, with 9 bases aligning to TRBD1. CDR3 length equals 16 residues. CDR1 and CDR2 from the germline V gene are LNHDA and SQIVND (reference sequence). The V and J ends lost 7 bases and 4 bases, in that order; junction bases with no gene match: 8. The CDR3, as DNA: TGTGCCAGTACCCAGACAGGGGGTTCGGGGGCCAACGTCCTGACTTTC. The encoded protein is CASTQTGGSGANVLTF.

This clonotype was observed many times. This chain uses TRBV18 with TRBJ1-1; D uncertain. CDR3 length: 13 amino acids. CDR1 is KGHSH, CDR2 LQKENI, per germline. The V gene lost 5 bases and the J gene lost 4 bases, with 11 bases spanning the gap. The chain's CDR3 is CASSEGRATEAFF. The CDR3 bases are TGTGCCAGCTCAGAGGGAAGGGCCACTGAAGCTTTCTTT.

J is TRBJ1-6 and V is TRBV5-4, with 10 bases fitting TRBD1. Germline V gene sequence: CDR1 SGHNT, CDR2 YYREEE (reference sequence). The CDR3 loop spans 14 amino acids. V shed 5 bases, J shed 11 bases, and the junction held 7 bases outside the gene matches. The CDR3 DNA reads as TGTGCCAGCAGGTCCCCGGGACAGGGGACACCCCTCCACTTT. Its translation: CASRSPGQGTPLHF.

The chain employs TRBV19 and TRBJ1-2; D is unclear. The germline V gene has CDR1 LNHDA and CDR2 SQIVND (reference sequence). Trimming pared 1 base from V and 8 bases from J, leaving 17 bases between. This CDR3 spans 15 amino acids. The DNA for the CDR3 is TGTGCCAGTAGTATAGCGGACGGCGACGGTTACGGCTACACCTTC. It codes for CASSIADGDGYGYTF.

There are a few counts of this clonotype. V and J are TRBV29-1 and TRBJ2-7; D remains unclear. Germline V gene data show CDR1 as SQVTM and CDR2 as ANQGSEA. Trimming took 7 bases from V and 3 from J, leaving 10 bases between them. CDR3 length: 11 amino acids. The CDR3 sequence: CSAEKSYEQYF. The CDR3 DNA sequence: TGCAGCGCAGAGAAAAGCTACGAGCAGTACTTC.

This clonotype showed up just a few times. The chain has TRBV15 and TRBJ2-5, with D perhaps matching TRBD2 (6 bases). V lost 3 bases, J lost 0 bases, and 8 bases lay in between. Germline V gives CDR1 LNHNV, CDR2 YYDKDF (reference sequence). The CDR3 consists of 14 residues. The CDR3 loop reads CATSREGNQETQYF. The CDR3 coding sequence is TGTGCCACCAGCAGGGAGGGCAACCAAGAGACCCAGTACTTC.

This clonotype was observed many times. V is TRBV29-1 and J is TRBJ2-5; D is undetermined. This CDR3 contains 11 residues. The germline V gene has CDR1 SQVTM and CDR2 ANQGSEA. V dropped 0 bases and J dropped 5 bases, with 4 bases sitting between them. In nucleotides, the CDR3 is TGCAGCGTTGAAGATCAGGAGACCCAGTACTTC. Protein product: CSVEDQETQYF. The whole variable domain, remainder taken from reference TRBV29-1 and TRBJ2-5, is SAVISQKPSRDICQRGTSLTIQCQVDSQVTMMFWYRQQPGQSLTLIATANQGSEATYESGFVIDKFPISRPNLTFSTLTVSNMSPEDSSIYLCSVEDQETQYFGPGTRLLVL.

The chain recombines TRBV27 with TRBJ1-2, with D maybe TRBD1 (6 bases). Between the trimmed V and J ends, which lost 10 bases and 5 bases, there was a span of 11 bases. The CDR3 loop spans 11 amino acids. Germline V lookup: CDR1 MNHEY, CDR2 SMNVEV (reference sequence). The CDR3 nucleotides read TGTGCCACCAGGGGAGGGTATGGCTACACCTTC. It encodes CATRGGYGYTF.

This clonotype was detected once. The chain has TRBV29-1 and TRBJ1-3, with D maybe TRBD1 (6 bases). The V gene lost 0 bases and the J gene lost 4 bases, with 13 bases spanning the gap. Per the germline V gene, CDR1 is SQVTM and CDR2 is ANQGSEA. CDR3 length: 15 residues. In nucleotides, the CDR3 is TGCAGCGTTGAAGATCGGGGGACACCCGGAAACACCATATATTTT. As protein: CSVEDRGTPGNTIYF.

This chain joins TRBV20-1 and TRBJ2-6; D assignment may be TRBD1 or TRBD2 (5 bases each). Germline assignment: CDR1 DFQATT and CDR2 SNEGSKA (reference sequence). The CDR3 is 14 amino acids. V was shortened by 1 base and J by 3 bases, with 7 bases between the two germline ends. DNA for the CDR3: TGCAGTGCTAGAGGGGACGGTGGGGCCAACGTCCTGACTTTC. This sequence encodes CSARGDGGANVLTF.

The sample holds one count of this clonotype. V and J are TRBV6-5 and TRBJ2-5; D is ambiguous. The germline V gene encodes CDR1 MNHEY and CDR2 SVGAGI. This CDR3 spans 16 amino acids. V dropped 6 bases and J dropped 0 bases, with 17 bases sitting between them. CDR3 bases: TGTGCCAGCAGCTTATATGTTTCCAAGTACCAAGAGACCCAGTACTTC. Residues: CASSLYVSKYQETQYF.

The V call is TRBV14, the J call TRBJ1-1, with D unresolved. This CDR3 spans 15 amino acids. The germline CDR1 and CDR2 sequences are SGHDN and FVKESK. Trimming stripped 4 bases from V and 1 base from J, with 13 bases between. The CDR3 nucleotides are TGTGCCAGCAGCCCCTACGGGGTGTCGAACACTGAAGCTTTCTTT. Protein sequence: CASSPYGVSNTEAFF.

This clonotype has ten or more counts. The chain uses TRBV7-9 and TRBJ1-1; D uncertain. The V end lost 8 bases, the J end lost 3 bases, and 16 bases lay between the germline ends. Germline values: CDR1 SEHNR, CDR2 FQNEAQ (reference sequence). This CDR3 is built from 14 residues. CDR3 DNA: TGTGCCAGCTTCTTACCCCGGTGGGACACTGAAGCTTTCTTT. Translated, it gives CASFLPRWDTEAFF.

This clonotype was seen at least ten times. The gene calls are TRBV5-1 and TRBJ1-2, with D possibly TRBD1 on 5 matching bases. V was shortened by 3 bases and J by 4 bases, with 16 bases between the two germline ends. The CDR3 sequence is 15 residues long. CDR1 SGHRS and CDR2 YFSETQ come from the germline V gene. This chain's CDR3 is CASSSTAGLGYGYTF. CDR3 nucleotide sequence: TGCGCCAGCAGCTCAACAGCAGGGTTGGGCTATGGCTACACCTTC.

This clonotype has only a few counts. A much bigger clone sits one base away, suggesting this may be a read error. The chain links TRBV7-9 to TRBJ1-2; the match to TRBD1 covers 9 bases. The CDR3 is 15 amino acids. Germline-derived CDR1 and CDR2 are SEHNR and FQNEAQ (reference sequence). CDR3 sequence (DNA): TGTGCCAACAGCTTACGGGGGACAGGGAATAATGGCTACACCTTC. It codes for CANSLRGTGNNGYTF. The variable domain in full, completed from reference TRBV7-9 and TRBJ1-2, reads DTGVSQNPRHKITKRGQNVTFRCDPISEHNRLYWYRQTLGQGPEFLTYFQNEAQLEKSRLLSDRFSAERPKGSFSTLEIQRTEQGDSAMYLCANSLRGTGNNGYTFGSGTRLTVV.

The CDR3 DNA reads as TGCGCCAGCAGAGCCGGTGTCCAAGAGACCCAGTACTTC. Amino acids: CASRAGVQETQYF. The V gene is TRBV5-1, the J gene TRBJ2-5; D remains unclear. CDR3 length: 13 amino acids. Germline lookup yields CDR1 SGHRS and CDR2 YFSETQ. V gave up 5 bases and J gave up 1 base, with 9 bases separating them.

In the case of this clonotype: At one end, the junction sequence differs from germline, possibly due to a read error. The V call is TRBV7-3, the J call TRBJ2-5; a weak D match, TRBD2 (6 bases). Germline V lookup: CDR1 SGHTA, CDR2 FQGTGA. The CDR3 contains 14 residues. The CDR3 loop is CASGQTGTQGTQYF. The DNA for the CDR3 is TGTGCCAGCGGACAAACCGGGACTCAAGGGACCCAGTACTTC.

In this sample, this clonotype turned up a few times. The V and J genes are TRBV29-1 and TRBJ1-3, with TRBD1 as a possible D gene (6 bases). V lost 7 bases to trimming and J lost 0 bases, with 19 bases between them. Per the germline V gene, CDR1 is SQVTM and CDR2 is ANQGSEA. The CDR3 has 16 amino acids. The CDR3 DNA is TGCAGCGCCTACTCAAGGGGGGGGGGCTCTGGAAACACCATATATTTT. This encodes CSAYSRGGGSGNTIYF.

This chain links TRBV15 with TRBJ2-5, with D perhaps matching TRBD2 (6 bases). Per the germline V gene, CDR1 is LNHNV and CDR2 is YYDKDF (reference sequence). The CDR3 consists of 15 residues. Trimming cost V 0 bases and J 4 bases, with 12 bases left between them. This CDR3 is CATSRELLAGETQYF. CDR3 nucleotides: TGTGCCACCAGCAGAGAACTACTAGCAGGAGAGACCCAGTACTTC. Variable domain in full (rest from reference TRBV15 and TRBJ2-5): DAMVIQNPRYQVTQFGKPVTLSCSQTLNHNVMYWYQQKSSQAPKLLFHYYDKDFNNEADTPDNFQSRRPNTSFCFLDIRSPGLGDTAMYLCATSRELLAGETQYFGPGTRLLVL.

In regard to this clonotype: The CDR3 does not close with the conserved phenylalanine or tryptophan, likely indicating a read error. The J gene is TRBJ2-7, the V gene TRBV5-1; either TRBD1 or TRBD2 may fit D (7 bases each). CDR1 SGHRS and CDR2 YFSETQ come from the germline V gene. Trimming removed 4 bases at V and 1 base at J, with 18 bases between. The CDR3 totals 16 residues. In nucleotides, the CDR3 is TGCGCCAGCAGCACCCATCGACAGGGAGGGTCCTACGAGCAGTACCTC. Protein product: CASSTHRQGGSYEQYL.

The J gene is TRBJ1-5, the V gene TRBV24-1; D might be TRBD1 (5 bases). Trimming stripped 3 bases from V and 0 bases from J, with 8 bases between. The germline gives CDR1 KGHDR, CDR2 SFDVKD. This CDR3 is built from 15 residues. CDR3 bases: TGTGCCACCAGTGATGGGGGAAATAGCAATCAGCCCCAGCATTTT. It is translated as CATSDGGNSNQPQHF.

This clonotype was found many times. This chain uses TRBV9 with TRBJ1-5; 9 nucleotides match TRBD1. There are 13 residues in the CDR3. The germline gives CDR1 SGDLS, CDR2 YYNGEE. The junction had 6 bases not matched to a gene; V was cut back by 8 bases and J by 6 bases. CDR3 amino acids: CASSQGAGQPQHF. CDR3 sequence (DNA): TGTGCCAGTTCACAGGGGGCAGGTCAGCCCCAGCATTTT.

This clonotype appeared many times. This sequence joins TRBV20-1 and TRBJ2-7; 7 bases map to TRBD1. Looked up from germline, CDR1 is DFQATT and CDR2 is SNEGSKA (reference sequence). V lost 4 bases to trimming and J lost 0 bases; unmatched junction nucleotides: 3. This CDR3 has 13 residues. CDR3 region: CSATTGASYEQYF. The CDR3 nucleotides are TGCAGTGCTACCACAGGGGCCTCCTACGAGCAGTACTTC.

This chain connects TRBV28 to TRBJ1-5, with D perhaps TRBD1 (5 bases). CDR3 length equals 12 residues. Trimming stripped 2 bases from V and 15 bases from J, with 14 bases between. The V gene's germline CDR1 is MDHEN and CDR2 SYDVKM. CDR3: CASSLVGQGRHF. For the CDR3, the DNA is TGTGCCAGCAGTTTAGTGGGGCAGGGAAGGCATTTT.

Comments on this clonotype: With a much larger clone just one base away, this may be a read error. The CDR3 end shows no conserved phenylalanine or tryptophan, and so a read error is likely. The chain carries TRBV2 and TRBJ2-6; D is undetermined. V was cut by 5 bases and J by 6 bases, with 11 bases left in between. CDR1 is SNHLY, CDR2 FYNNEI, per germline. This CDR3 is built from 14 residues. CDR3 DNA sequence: TGTGCCAGCAGTCGTCCTAACACGGCCAACGTCCTGACTTCC. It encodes CASSRPNTANVLTS.

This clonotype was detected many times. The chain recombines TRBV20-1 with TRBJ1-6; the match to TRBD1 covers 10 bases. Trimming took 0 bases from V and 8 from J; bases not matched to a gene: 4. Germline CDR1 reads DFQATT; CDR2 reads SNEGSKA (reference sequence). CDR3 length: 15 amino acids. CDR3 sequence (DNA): TGCAGTGCTAGAGAACCGGGACAGGGGTATTCACCCCTCCACTTT. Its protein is CSAREPGQGYSPLHF.

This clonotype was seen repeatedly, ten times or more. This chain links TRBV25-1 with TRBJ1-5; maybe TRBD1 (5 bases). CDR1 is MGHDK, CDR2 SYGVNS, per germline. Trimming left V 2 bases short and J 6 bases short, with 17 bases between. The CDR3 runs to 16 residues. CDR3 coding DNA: TGTGCCAGCAGTGAAGGGGGGGTATCGAGGGGTCAGCCCCAGCATTTT. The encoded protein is CASSEGGVSRGQPQHF.

As DNA, the CDR3 is TGTGCCAGCAGTGAGACTAGCGGGAGTATCTACGAGCAGTACTTC. As protein: CASSETSGSIYEQYF. The gene calls are TRBV2 and TRBJ2-7; 12 bases fit TRBD2. The CDR3 is 15 amino acids. J gave up 3 bases and V 3 bases, and 3 bases lay outside the gene matches. Germline V gene sequence: CDR1 SNHLY, CDR2 FYNNEI.

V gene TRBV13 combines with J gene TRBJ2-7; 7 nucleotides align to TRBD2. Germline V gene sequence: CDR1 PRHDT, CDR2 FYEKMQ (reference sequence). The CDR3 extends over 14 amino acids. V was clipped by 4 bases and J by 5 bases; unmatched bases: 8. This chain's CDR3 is CASSSRRESNEQYF. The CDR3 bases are TGTGCCAGCAGCTCCCGGCGGGAGTCGAACGAGCAGTACTTC.

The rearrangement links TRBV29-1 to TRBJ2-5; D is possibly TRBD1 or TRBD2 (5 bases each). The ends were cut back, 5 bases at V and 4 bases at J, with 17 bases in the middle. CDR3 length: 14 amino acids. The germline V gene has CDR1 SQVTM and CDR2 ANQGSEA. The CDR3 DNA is TGCAGCGTTATCCAAGGGACCAGGCGAGAGACCCAGTACTTC. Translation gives CSVIQGTRRETQYF.